The 11 T cell receptor beta chains below come from one sample, sequenced in a study of control samples from healthy donors and cancer patients. Assay: immunoSEQ multiplex PCR; the TCRdb copy retains only in-frame clones and omits some. This sample has around 80,000 clones; approximately 90% occur once, and the top ten carry around 5.7%. Sequenced: blood. All receptors derive from a woman aged 45 to 65 in good health.

V is TRBV5-1 and J is TRBJ1-1; D ambiguous. The V and J ends lost 7 bases and 2 bases respectively, with 12 bases between them. The CDR3 is 13 amino acids. In germline, CDR1 is SGHRS, CDR2 YFSETQ. Here the CDR3 reads CASGMRDNTEAFF. The CDR3, as DNA: TGCGCCAGCGGGATGAGAGATAACACTGAAGCTTTCTTT.

This chain uses TRBV2 with TRBJ2-2, with D perhaps TRBD2 (5 bases). The germline CDR1 and CDR2 sequences are SNHLY and FYNNEI. The length of the CDR3 is 13 residues. Between the trimmed V and J ends, which lost 6 bases and 6 bases, there was a span of 11 bases. This CDR3 is CASSATRAGELFF. The DNA for the CDR3 is TGTGCCAGCAGCGCAACTAGAGCCGGGGAGCTGTTTTTT.

The chain is built from TRBV6-5 and TRBJ1-2; D might be TRBD1 (5 bases). The germline gives CDR1 MNHEY, CDR2 SVGAGI. Deletions cut 9 bases from V and 1 base from J, with 15 bases between. The CDR3 is 14 amino acids. The CDR3, as DNA: TGTGCCAGTAGAAGGGACGGGTTTAACTATGGCTACACCTTC. It is translated as CASRRDGFNYGYTF.

V and J are TRBV6-5 and TRBJ1-1, with TRBD1 as a possible D gene (5 bases). Trimming stripped 2 bases from V and 7 bases from J, with 14 bases between. Germline V gene data show CDR1 as MNHEY and CDR2 as SVGAGI. The CDR3 length is 14 residues. CDR3 bases: TGTGCCAGCAGTTACAATACAGGATCGGATGAAGCTTTCTTT. It encodes CASSYNTGSDEAFF.

The chain carries TRBV10-3 and TRBJ2-7; D uncertain. V was shortened by 5 bases and J by 4 bases, with 18 bases between the two germline ends. This CDR3 has 15 amino acids. Per the germline V gene, CDR1 is ENHRY and CDR2 is SYGVKD. The CDR3 DNA follows: TGTGCCATCAGTCCAACGACAAAATTCGATTACGAGCAGTACTTC. It specifies CAISPTTKFDYEQYF.

This sequence joins TRBV5-8 and TRBJ1-2, with 7 positions matching TRBD1. The CDR3 contains 15 residues. The germline gives CDR1 SGHTS, CDR2 YDEGEE. Germline trimming cut 4 bases from V and 3 bases from J; bases unmatched to any gene: 9. The CDR3 reads CASSKYRQGDYGYTF. The DNA for the CDR3 is TGTGCCAGCAGCAAATATCGGCAGGGGGACTATGGCTACACCTTC.

The gene calls are TRBV6-5 and TRBJ1-1; no definite D call. Germline V gives CDR1 MNHEY, CDR2 SVGAGI. The CDR3 has 14 amino acids. Trimming took 11 bases from V and 0 from J, leaving 16 bases between them. The CDR3 is CAAGPLDLNTEAFF. In nucleotides, the CDR3 is TGTGCCGCAGGTCCCCTGGACTTGAACACTGAAGCTTTCTTT.

The chain couples TRBV19 to TRBJ1-1, with TRBD1 as a possible D gene (6 bases). The germline CDR1 and CDR2 sequences are LNHDA and SQIVND (reference sequence). Trimming took off 1 base at V and 5 bases at J, with 11 bases between the two ends. The CDR3 sequence is 14 residues long. CDR3 sequence: CASSIGGASTEAFF. The CDR3 bases are TGTGCCAGTAGTATAGGGGGGGCATCTACTGAAGCTTTCTTT.

A single count supports this clone. The V and J genes are TRBV5-6 and TRBJ1-1; 7 nucleotides line up with TRBD1. The trim removed 3 bases at V and 1 base at J, leaving 18 bases unmatched. The CDR3 length is 19 residues. Germline loops: CDR1 SGHDT, CDR2 YYEEEE. In nucleotides, the CDR3 is TGTGCCAGCAGCTCGCTATACCGAACAGGGGAGTGGGCGAACACTGAAGCTTTCTTT. It specifies CASSSLYRTGEWANTEAFF.

The chain joins TRBV20-1 to TRBJ2-7; D remains unclear. V shed 1 base and J shed 3 bases, with 4 bases lying between them. Germline lookup yields CDR1 DFQATT and CDR2 SNEGSKA (reference sequence). The CDR3 has 11 amino acids. The CDR3 is CSARGNYEQYF. The DNA for the CDR3 is TGCAGTGCTAGAGGGAACTACGAGCAGTACTTC.

This clone was detected only a few times. Other DNA sequences in this sample translate to the same CDR3. V usage is TRBV6-6 and J usage is TRBJ2-3; D is ambiguous. V was clipped by 0 bases and J by 0 bases, with 4 bases between them. Per the germline V gene, CDR1 is MNHNY and CDR2 is SVGAGI (reference sequence). The CDR3 has 14 amino acids. The CDR3 reads CASSYSPSTDTQYF. DNA for the CDR3: TGTGCCAGCAGTTACTCCCCTAGCACAGATACGCAGTATTTT.